One sample yielded the 9 T cell receptor beta chains listed below, sequenced in a study of memory CD4+ T cells and cytomegalovirus serostatus. Profiling relied on immunoSEQ multiplex PCR, and the TCRdb table lists in-frame clones only, not all of them. The table shows 64,000 or so clones, with 60% to 80% occurring only once. Single viable CD3+CD4+CD8-CD45RO+ cells were sorted as the memory CD4+ T cells. Sequenced: memory CD4+ T cells from blood. Source of these receptors: an adult in good health and CMV-seronegative.

The chain has TRBV9 and TRBJ1-4; 8 bases are shared with TRBD1. Germline V lookup: CDR1 SGDLS, CDR2 YYNGEE. The V and J ends lost 4 bases and 4 bases, in that order; junction bases with no gene match: 3. CDR3 size: 14 residues. CDR3 DNA sequence: TGTGCCAGCAGCCTCGGACAGGGTAATGAAAAACTGTTTTTT. Encoded protein: CASSLGQGNEKLFF. The variable domain in full, completed from reference TRBV9 and TRBJ1-4, reads DSGVTQTPKHLITATGQRVTLRCSPRSGDLSVYWYQQSLDQGLQFLIQYYNGEERAKGNILERFSAQQFPDLHSELNLSSLELGDSALYFCASSLGQGNEKLFFGSGTQLSVL.

The CDR3 DNA follows: TGTGCCAGCAGTTCAGGACAGTCGGCAGATACGCAGTATTTT. Translating it yields CASSSGQSADTQYF. V gene TRBV2 combines with J gene TRBJ2-3; D perhaps matches TRBD1 (6 bases). V was trimmed by 5 bases and J by 4 bases, leaving 13 bases between them. This CDR3 spans 14 amino acids. Per the germline V gene, CDR1 is SNHLY and CDR2 is FYNNEI. Together with reference TRBV2 and TRBJ2-3, the CDR3 gives the full variable domain: EPEVTQTPSHQVTQMGQEVILRCVPISNHLYFYWYRQILGQKVEFLVSFYNNEISEKSEIFDDQFSVERPDGSNFTLKIRSTKLEDSAMYFCASSSGQSADTQYFGPGTRLTVL.

This chain links TRBV18 with TRBJ2-3; perhaps D is TRBD1 or TRBD2 (7 bases each). Trimming cost V 1 base and J 5 bases, with 13 bases left between them. Germline V lookup: CDR1 KGHSH, CDR2 LQKENI. The CDR3 loop spans 15 amino acids. The CDR3 DNA follows: TGTGCCAGCTCACCACTAACAGGGGAGGGAGATACGCAGTATTTT. It translates to CASSPLTGEGDTQYF.

The chain employs TRBV5-1 and TRBJ2-7; D is uncertain. The length of the CDR3 is 14 residues. Germline values: CDR1 SGHRS, CDR2 YFSETQ. With 4 bases removed from V and 1 base from J, the gap between germline ends came to 12 bases. CDR3 nucleotides: TGCGCCAGCAGCCGAGTCGACATATCCTACGAGCAGTACTTC. It encodes CASSRVDISYEQYF. Full variable domain (outside the CDR3, taken from reference TRBV5-1 and TRBJ2-7): KAGVTQTPRYLIKTRGQQVTLSCSPISGHRSVSWYQQTPGQGLQFLFEYFSETQRNKGNFPGRFSGRQFSNSRSEMNVSTLELGDSALYLCASSRVDISYEQYFGPGTRLTVT.

This clone was found a few times. This CDR3 is also generated by other DNA sequences in the sample. The rearrangement links TRBV4-1 to TRBJ2-7; TRBD1 might be the D (6 bases). The CDR3 is 13 residues long. Trimming shortened V by 0 bases and J by 3 bases, and 6 bases separated the two germline ends. CDR1 is MGHRA, CDR2 YSYEKL, per germline. CDR3 residues: CASSQETGYEQYF. In DNA form, the CDR3 reads TGCGCCAGCAGCCAAGAGACAGGCTACGAGCAGTACTTC.

V is TRBV18 and J is TRBJ2-5; 7 positions agree with TRBD1. Germline V gene sequence: CDR1 KGHSH, CDR2 LQKENI. The CDR3 is 14 amino acids. V shed 1 base and J 5 bases; nucleotides not matched to a gene: 4. Here the CDR3 DNA reads TGTGCCAGCTCACCACTAGGGGGCGCGGAGACCCAGTACTTC. This codes for CASSPLGGAETQYF.

The rearrangement joins TRBV11-2 to TRBJ1-1; TRBD1 agrees at 7 bases. Germline loops: CDR1 SGHAT, CDR2 FQNNGV. This CDR3 spans 15 amino acids. The V gene end was trimmed by 5 bases and the J gene end by 0 bases; junction bases not matched to a gene: 6. CDR3 region: CASSLAGQMNTEAFF. In DNA form, the CDR3 reads TGTGCCAGCAGCCTGGCGGGACAGATGAACACTGAAGCTTTCTTT.

Points on this clone: This same CDR3 is encoded by further DNA sequences in the sample. CDR3 nucleotide sequence: TGCGCCAGCTCTCCTGGGGGAAACTATGGCTACACCTTC. This encodes CASSPGGNYGYTF. The chain links TRBV10-1 to TRBJ1-2; tentative D call: TRBD1 (5 bases). V lost 8 bases and J 2 bases, leaving 12 bases between the germline ends. This CDR3 comprises 13 residues. Germline lookup yields CDR1 WNHNN and CDR2 SYGVQD (reference sequence).

A note on this clone: This sample includes further DNA sequences coding for the same CDR3. The chain carries TRBV5-1 and TRBJ1-4; the D is unclear. Per germline, CDR1 SGHRS and CDR2 YFSETQ. The V end lost 2 bases, the J end lost 0 bases, and 8 bases lay between the germline ends. The CDR3 is 15 residues long. Here the CDR3 reads CASSLARATNEKLFF. CDR3 coding DNA: TGCGCCAGCAGCTTAGCGAGAGCAACTAATGAAAAACTGTTTTTT. Using reference TRBV5-1 and TRBJ1-4 for the parts outside the CDR3, the full variable domain is KAGVTQTPRYLIKTRGQQVTLSCSPISGHRSVSWYQQTPGQGLQFLFEYFSETQRNKGNFPGRFSGRQFSNSRSEMNVSTLELGDSALYLCASSLARATNEKLFFGSGTQLSVL.